The sequence of this T cell receptor beta chain was determined in a study of cytomegalovirus exposure and HLA in healthy donors. The CDR3 totals 13 residues. Germline values: CDR1 SGHVS, CDR2 FNYEAQ. V lost 3 bases and J 2 bases, leaving 7 bases between the germline ends. PCR involved 60 Vbeta and 13 Jbeta primers. This table comes from immunoSEQ multiplex PCR, and its TCRdb copy is limited to in-frame clones, with some not included. The repertoire holds roughly 160,000 clones, 75% to 80% seen once, with 11% to 15% in the top ten. This chain joins TRBV7-6 and TRBJ2-5; the D gene is possibly TRBD2 (5 bases). The receptor's source is a man between 45 and 60 years old in good health and CMV-seropositive. Sequences were obtained from PBMCs. CDR3 amino acids: CASSLTIQETQYF. The CDR3 bases are TGTGCCAGCAGCTTGACTATACAAGAGACCCAGTACTTC.